This TCR beta chain was obtained from a study of blood T cell repertoires in COVID-19. Repertoires were generated with immunoSEQ multiplex PCR, while TCRdb's copy carries only in-frame clones and drops some. The data hold 120,000 or so clones, with roughly four fifths observed a single time. With 3 bases removed from V and 8 bases from J, the gap between germline ends came to 4 bases. This CDR3 spans 10 amino acids. Germline V gene sequence: CDR1 MNHNS, CDR2 SASEGT. The receptor was isolated from a man younger than 45 with COVID-19, enrolled during active disease. The specimen was peripheral blood. The chain is built from TRBV6-1 and TRBJ1-2; D remains ambiguous. The CDR3 DNA is TGTGCCAGCAGTGACCCGGGCTACACCTTC. Translating gives CASSDPGYTF.